Below, 13 T cell receptor beta chains from the same sample are listed, as sequenced in a study of identical twins' blood T cells. TCRdb itself ran the 5' RACE reads through MiXCR, one entry per CDR3 protein. The sample includes 300,000 to 400,000 distinct CDR3 sequences, roughly 27% of them seen just once. The material sequenced was PBMCs. These receptors were taken from a woman aged 18-49 years in good health.

This clonotype came up a few times. The chain employs TRBV3-1 and TRBJ1-4; the D gene is possibly TRBD1 (5 bases). Per the germline V gene, CDR1 is LGHDT and CDR2 is YNNKEL (reference sequence). The V end lost 0 bases, the J end lost 8 bases, and 13 bases lay between the germline ends. The CDR3 sequence is 15 residues long. CDR3: CASSQDGSGSEKLFF. The CDR3 DNA follows: TGTGCCAGCAGCCAAGACGGATCAGGGTCAGAAAAACTGTTTTTT.

This rearrangement joins TRBV6-5 to TRBJ1-3; no firm D call. With 2 bases removed from V and 0 bases from J, the gap between germline ends came to 14 bases. Germline-derived CDR1 and CDR2 are MNHEY and SVGAGI. This CDR3 has 17 residues. CDR3 loop: CASSYRTGRPSGNTIYF. CDR3 in DNA: TGTGCCAGCAGTTACCGAACGGGGAGACCCTCTGGAAACACCATATATTTT.

V is TRBV11-2 and J is TRBJ1-5; the D is unclear. Per germline, CDR1 SGHAT and CDR2 FQNNGV. V was clipped by 0 bases and J by 6 bases, with 6 bases between them. The CDR3 covers 13 residues. The CDR3 here is CASSLEWRQPQHF. CDR3 nucleotides: TGTGCCAGCAGCTTAGAGTGGCGTCAGCCCCAGCATTTT. The whole variable domain, filled in from reference TRBV11-2 and TRBJ1-5, reads EAGVAQSPRYKIIEKRQSVAFWCNPISGHATLYWYQQILGQGPKLLIQFQNNGVVDDSQLPKDRFSAERLKGVDSTLKIQPAKLEDSAVYLCASSLEWRQPQHFGDGTRLSIL.

The V and J genes are TRBV7-2 and TRBJ1-3; 7 nucleotides align to TRBD1. V shed 6 bases and J 9 bases; nucleotides not matched to a gene: 14. The CDR3 extends over 15 amino acids. Germline assignment: CDR1 SGHTA and CDR2 FQGNSA. In DNA form, the CDR3 reads TGTGCCAGCAGTTTCCGAACAGGGGTCTTTGGCACCATATATTTT. Its translation: CASSFRTGVFGTIYF. The full variable domain, in which reference TRBV7-2 and TRBJ1-3 provide the parts outside the CDR3, is GAGVSQSPSNKVTEKGKDVELRCDPISGHTALYWYRQSLGQGLEFLIYFQGNSAPDKSGLPSDRFSAERTGGSVSTLTIQRTQQEDSAVYLCASSFRTGVFGTIYFGEGSWLTVV.

This clonotype was seen at least ten times. The chain uses TRBV4-1 and TRBJ2-3, with 8 bases matching TRBD2. Germline CDR1 and CDR2: MGHRA and YSYEKL. The CDR3 totals 15 residues. The V and J ends lost 3 bases and 2 bases, in that order; junction bases with no gene match: 4. The CDR3 is CASSQRGAITDTQYF. The CDR3 DNA reads as TGCGCCAGCAGCCAGCGGGGGGCCATCACAGATACGCAGTATTTT.

The V call is TRBV4-3, the J call TRBJ2-2; maybe TRBD2 (6 bases). Trimming removed 0 bases from V and 4 bases from J, with 12 bases in between. CDR1 is LGHNA, CDR2 YSLEER, per germline. The CDR3 contains 16 residues. As DNA, the CDR3 is TGCGCCAGCAGCCAAGATCAGGTAGCGGCCACCGGGGAGCTGTTTTTT. It encodes CASSQDQVAATGELFF.

This clonotype came up many times. This chain connects TRBV5-1 to TRBJ1-1; 8 positions match TRBD1. The CDR3 loop spans 17 amino acids. After removal of 3 bases from V and 5 bases from J, the junction contained 15 bases not matched to a gene. Germline CDR1 is SGHRS and CDR2 is YFSETQ. CDR3 sequence: CASSSGQGWSVGTEAFF. CDR3 nucleotide sequence: TGCGCCAGCAGCTCCGGACAGGGTTGGTCAGTGGGAACTGAAGCTTTCTTT.

The rearrangement joins TRBV4-2 to TRBJ1-3; 7 bases line up with TRBD1. J gave up 0 bases and V 4 bases, and 3 bases lay outside the gene matches. The germline V gene has CDR1 LGHNA and CDR2 YNFKEQ. CDR3 length equals 15 residues. The CDR3 loop reads CASSPGTVSGNTIYF. The DNA for the CDR3 is TGTGCCAGCAGCCCCGGGACAGTCTCTGGAAACACCATATATTTT.

This chain joins TRBV18 and TRBJ2-1, with D hard to call. CDR1 and CDR2 (germline): KGHSH, LQKENI. CDR3 length: 14 amino acids. The ends were cut back, 6 bases at V and 2 bases at J, with 11 bases in the middle. CDR3 coding DNA: TGTGCCAGCTCGGGCGGACGGACCTACAATGAGCAGTTCTTC. It encodes CASSGGRTYNEQFF. Combining the CDR3 with reference TRBV18 and TRBJ2-1 gives the whole variable domain NAGVMQNPRHLVRRRGQEARLRCSPMKGHSHVYWYRQLPEEGLKFMVYLQKENIIDESGMPKERFSAEFPKEGPSILRIQQVVRGDSAAYFCASSGGRTYNEQFFGPGTRLTVL.

This clonotype was counted many times. The chain carries TRBV29-1 and TRBJ1-1; TRBD1 might be the D (5 bases). CDR1 is SQVTM, CDR2 ANQGSEA, per germline. The germline V and J ends were trimmed by 4 bases and 3 bases, with 6 bases remaining between them. The CDR3 spans 11 residues. The CDR3 here is CSVGGDTEAFF. The DNA for the CDR3 is TGCAGCGTTGGGGGGGACACTGAAGCTTTCTTT.

This clonotype was observed many times. CDR3 loop: CASSLEDDNNEQFF. In nucleotides, the CDR3 is TGTGCCAGCAGCTTAGAGGACGATAACAATGAGCAGTTCTTC. The chain couples TRBV7-6 to TRBJ2-1, with D unresolved. The germline V gene has CDR1 SGHVS and CDR2 FNYEAQ. V gave up 1 base and J gave up 5 bases, with 9 bases separating them. The CDR3 contains 14 residues.

The V gene is TRBV5-1, the J gene TRBJ1-2; D call uncertain. The CDR3 runs to 15 residues. The V gene's germline CDR1 is SGHRS and CDR2 YFSETQ. The germline V and J ends were trimmed by 0 bases and 8 bases, with 17 bases remaining between them. CDR3 loop: CASSLAGIPKRGYTF. CDR3 DNA sequence: TGCGCCAGCAGCTTGGCCGGGATACCCAAACGGGGCTACACCTTC.

This chain uses TRBV5-1 with TRBJ2-1, with D perhaps matching TRBD1 or TRBD2 (5 bases each). V gave up 0 bases and J gave up 4 bases, with 11 bases separating them. CDR1 is SGHRS, CDR2 YFSETQ, per germline. The CDR3 consists of 15 residues. As DNA, the CDR3 is TGCGCCAGCAGCTTGGAGATTGGGGGTTACAATGAGCAGTTCTTC. Amino acid sequence: CASSLEIGGYNEQFF.